This TCR beta chain was observed in a study of brain metastases from non-small cell lung cancer. The V end was cut by 7 bases, the J end by 8 bases, with 24 bases between. This CDR3 spans 16 amino acids. Germline-derived CDR1 and CDR2 are LGHNA and YSLEER. TCRdb's table, derived via immunoSEQ multiplex PCR, lists solely in-frame clones and lacks some. The table shows some 580 clones, with 80% to 90% occurring only once. The chain is built from TRBV4-3 and TRBJ2-1; no firm D call. The TCR comes from a donor aged 40 or older with non-small cell lung cancer. What was sequenced was tumor-adjacent normal tissue. Here the CDR3 reads CASIPFSATPADEQFF. DNA of the CDR3: TGCGCCAGCATCCCGTTCTCGGCGACTCCCGCCGATGAGCAGTTCTTC.